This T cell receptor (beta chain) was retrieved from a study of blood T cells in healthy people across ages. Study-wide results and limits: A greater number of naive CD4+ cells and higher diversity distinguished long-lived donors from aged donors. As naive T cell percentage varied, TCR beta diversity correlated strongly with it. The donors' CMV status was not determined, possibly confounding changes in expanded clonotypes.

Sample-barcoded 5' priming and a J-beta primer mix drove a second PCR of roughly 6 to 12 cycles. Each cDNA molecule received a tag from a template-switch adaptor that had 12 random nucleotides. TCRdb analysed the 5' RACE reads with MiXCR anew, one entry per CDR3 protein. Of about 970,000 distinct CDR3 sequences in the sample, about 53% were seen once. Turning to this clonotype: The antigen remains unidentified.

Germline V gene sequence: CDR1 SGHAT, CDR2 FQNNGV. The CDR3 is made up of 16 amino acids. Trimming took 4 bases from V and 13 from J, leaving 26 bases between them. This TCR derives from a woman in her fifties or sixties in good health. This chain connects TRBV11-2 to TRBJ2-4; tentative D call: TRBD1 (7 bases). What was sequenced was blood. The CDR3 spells CASSSEKGQTHREQYF. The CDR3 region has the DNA TGTGCCAGCAGCTCCGAGAAGGGACAGACCCATCGGGAGCAGTACTTC.